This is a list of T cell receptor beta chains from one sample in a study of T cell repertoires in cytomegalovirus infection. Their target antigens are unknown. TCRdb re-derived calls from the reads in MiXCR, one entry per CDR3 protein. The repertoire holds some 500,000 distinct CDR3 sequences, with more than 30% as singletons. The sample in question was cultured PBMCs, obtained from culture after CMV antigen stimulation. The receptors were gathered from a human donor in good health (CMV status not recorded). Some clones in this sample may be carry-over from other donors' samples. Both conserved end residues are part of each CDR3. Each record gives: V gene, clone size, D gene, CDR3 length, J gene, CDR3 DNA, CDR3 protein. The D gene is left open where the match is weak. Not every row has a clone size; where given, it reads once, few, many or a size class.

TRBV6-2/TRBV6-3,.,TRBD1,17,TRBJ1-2,TGTGCCAGCACTCGAACGACAGGGGGCGTCGTTGACTATGGCTACACCTTC,CASTRTTGGVVDYGYTF
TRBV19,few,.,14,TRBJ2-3,TGTGCCAGTAGTACAATTCATTCCACAGATACGCAGTATTTT,CASSTIHSTDTQYF
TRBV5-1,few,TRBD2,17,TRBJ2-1,TGCGCCAGCAGCTTGACTCGGAGACTAGCGGGAGAACATGAGCAGTTCTTC,CASSLTRRLAGEHEQFF
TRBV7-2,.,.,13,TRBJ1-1,TGTGCCAGCAGCCCAGGCGGGGGGCCAGAAGCTTTCTTT,CASSPGGGPEAFF
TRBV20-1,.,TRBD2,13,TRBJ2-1,TGCAGTGCTAGTGTTAGCGGGGAGGGGGAGCAGTTCTTC,CSASVSGEGEQFF
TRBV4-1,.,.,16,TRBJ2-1,TGCGCCAGCAGCCAAGAACCGGGCTCTCCGGTGGATGAGCAGTTCTTC,CASSQEPGSPVDEQFF
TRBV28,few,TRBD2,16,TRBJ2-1,TGTGCCAGCAGTATTGCTAGCGGGAGGGCCTGGAATGAGCAGTTCTTC,CASSIASGRAWNEQFF
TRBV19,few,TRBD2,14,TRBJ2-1,TGTGCCAGTAGATCCGGGACTACATACAATGAGCAGTTCTTC,CASRSGTTYNEQFF
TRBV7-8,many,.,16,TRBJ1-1,TGTGCCAGCAGCTTATTACACGGGGGAGGGAACACTGAAGCTTTCTTT,CASSLLHGGGNTEAFF
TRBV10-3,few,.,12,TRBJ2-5,TGTGCCATCAGGGATGTGGGAGAGACCCAGTACTTC,CAIRDVGETQYF
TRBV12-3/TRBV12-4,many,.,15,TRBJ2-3,TGTGCCAGCAGTTTGGGTCTATACCGCACAGATACGCAGTATTTT,CASSLGLYRTDTQYF
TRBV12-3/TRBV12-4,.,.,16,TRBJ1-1,TGTGCCAGCAGTTTTCGACAGGTGGAAATGAACACTGAAGCTTTCTTT,CASSFRQVEMNTEAFF
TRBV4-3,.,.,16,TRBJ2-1,TGCGCCAGCAGCCATTACTTGGGCAAGGGCCCCCATGAGCAGTTCTTC,CASSHYLGKGPHEQFF
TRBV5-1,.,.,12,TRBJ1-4,TGCGCCAGCAGCCCGGAGGGGGAAAAACTGTTTTTT,CASSPEGEKLFF